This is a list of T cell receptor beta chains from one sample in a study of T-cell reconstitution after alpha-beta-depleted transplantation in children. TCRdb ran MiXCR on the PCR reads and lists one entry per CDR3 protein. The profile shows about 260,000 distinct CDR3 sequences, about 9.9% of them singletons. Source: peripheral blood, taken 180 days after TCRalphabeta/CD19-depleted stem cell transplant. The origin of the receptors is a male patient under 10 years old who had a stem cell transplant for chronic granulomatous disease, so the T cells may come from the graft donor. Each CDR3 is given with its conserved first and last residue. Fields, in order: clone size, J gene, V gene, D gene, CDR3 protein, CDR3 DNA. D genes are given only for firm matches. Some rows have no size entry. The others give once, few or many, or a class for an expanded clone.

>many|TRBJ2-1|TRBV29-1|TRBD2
CSVEGGRETGSYNEQFF
TGCAGCGTTGAAGGCGGGCGGGAGACGGGCTCCTACAATGAGCAGTTCTTC
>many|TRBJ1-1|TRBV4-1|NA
CASSQDHPTEAFF
TGCGCCAGCAGCCAAGATCATCCCACTGAAGCTTTCTTT
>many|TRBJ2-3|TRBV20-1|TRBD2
CSARDRGRGGKDTQYF
TGCAGTGCTAGAGATCGAGGGCGGGGGGGCAAAGATACGCAGTATTTT
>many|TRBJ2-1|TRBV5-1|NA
CASSAGCVSSSYNEQFF
TGCGCCAGCAGCGCTGGTTGTGTCTCCAGCTCCTACAATGAGCAGTTCTTC
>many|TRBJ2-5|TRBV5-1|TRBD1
CASSFQGDGETQYF
TGCGCCAGCAGCTTTCAGGGGGACGGAGAGACCCAGTACTTC
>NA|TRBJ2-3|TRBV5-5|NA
CASSLSQEIGDTQYF
TGTGCCAGCAGCCTGAGCCAGGAGATAGGAGATACGCAGTATTTT
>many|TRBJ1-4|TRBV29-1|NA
CSVAGRLNEKLFF
TGCAGCGTTGCGGGACGGCTAAATGAAAAACTGTTTTTT
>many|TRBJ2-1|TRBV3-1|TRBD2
CASSLPGLVREQFF
TGTGCCAGCAGCCTGCCGGGACTAGTCAGGGAGCAGTTCTTC
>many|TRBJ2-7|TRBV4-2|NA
CASSQGPQYEQYF
TGTGCCAGCAGCCAAGGACCCCAATACGAGCAGTACTTC
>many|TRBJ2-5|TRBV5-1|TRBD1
CASSLGQGRETQYF
TGTGCCAGCAGCTTGGGACAGGGGAGAGAGACCCAGTACTTC
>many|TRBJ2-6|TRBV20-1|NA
CSASQANVLTF
TGCAGTGCTAGTCAGGCCAACGTCCTGACTTTC
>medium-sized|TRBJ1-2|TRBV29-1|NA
CSAERDNGYGYTF
TGCAGCGCCGAGCGGGACAATGGCTATGGCTACACCTTC
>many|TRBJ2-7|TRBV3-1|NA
CASRQTGAGEQYF
TGTGCCAGCAGGCAAACAGGGGCGGGGGAGCAGTACTTC
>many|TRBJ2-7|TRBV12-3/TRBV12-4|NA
CASSLGDVTYEQYF
TGTGCCAGCAGTTTAGGGGACGTTACCTACGAGCAGTACTTC
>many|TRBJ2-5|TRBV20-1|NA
CSADTGRKETQYF
TGCAGTGCAGATACAGGGAGGAAAGAGACCCAGTACTTC
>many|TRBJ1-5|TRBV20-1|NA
CRANVGHQPQHF
TGCAGAGCAAATGTGGGTCATCAGCCCCAGCATTTT
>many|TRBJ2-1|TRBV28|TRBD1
CASSFLDRDYNEQFF
TGTGCCAGCAGTTTTTTGGACAGGGATTACAATGAGCAGTTCTTC
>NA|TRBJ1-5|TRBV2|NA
CASSEELGVAGNQPQHF
TGTGCCAGCAGTGAAGAGCTTGGGGTTGCCGGCAATCAGCCCCAGCATTTT
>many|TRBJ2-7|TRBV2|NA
CASSVSTRSYEQYF
TGTGCCAGCAGTGTTTCAACGAGGAGCTACGAGCAGTACTTC
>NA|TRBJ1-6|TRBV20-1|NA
CSAPTGWASYNSPLHF
TGCAGTGCCCCAACGGGGTGGGCATCCTATAATTCACCCCTCCACTTT
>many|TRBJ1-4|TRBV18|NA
CASSPPEAGKLFF
TGTGCCAGCTCACCACCGGAGGCGGGAAAACTGTTTTTT
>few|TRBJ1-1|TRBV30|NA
CAWGPDTEAFF
TGTGCCTGGGGTCCGGACACTGAAGCTTTCTTT
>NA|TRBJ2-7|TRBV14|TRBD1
CASSPTATGTYEQYF
TGTGCCAGCAGCCCAACCGCGACAGGGACATACGAGCAGTACTTC
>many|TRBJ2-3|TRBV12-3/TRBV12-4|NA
CARNGTHSTDTQYF
TGTGCCAGGAACGGGACCCACAGCACAGATACGCAGTATTTT
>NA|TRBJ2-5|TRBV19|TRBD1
CASSRTGLGETQYF
TGTGCCAGTAGTCGGACAGGGCTCGGGGAGACCCAGTACTTC
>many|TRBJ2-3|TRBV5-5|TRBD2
CASSLGVGGLTDTQYF
TGTGCCAGCAGCTTGGGAGTCGGGGGGTTAACAGATACGCAGTATTTT
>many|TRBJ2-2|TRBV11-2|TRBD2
CASSSGTSGANTGELFF
TGTGCCAGCAGCTCCGGAACTAGCGGGGCGAACACCGGGGAGCTGTTTTTT
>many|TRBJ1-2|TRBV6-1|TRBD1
CASSERATGGYGYTF
TGTGCCAGCAGTGAAAGGGCCACAGGGGGCTATGGCTACACCTTC
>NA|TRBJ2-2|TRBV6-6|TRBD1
CASLSQGTGELFF
TGTGCCAGCCTCTCACAGGGGACCGGGGAGCTGTTTTTT
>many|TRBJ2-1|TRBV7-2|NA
CASSFQGGGNEQFF
TGTGCCAGCAGCTTCCAGGGGGGAGGGAATGAGCAGTTCTTC
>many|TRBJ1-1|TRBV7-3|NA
CASSIGGNTEAFF
TGTGCCAGCAGCATCGGGGGGAACACTGAAGCTTTCTTT
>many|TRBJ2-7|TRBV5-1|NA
CASSLAGSYEQYF
TGCGCCAGCAGCTTGGCAGGTTCGTACGAGCAGTACTTC
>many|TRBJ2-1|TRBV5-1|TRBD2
CASSLPGLAGVNEQFF
TGCGCCAGCAGCTTACCGGGACTAGCGGGAGTCAATGAGCAGTTCTTC
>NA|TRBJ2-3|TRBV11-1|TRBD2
CASSYSRTSGTSSTDTQYF
TGTGCCAGCAGCTATTCACGGACTAGCGGGACTTCTAGCACAGATACGCAGTATTTT
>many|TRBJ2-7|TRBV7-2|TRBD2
CASNRRGRARVEQYF
TGTGCCAGCAACCGACGCGGGAGGGCGCGGGTCGAGCAGTACTTC
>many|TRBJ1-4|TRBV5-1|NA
CASSTRDQREKLFF
TGCGCCAGCAGCACCCGGGACCAGCGTGAAAAACTGTTTTTT
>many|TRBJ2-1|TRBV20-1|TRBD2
CSARLAGVPEQFF
TGCAGTGCTAGACTAGCGGGAGTCCCTGAGCAGTTCTTC
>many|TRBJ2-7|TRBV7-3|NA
CASSSGLDEQYF
TGTGCCAGCAGCTCCGGGCTTGACGAGCAGTACTTC
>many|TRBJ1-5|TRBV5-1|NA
CASSLEGGLGNQPQHF
TGCGCCAGCAGCTTGGAGGGGGGCCTGGGCAATCAGCCCCAGCATTTT
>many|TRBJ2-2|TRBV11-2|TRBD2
CASSYGTSGVTGELFF
TGTGCCAGCAGCTACGGGACTAGCGGGGTGACCGGGGAGCTGTTTTTT
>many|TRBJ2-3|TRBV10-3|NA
CAISHDAGVGQYF
TGTGCCATCAGCCACGACGCGGGCGTGGGGCAGTATTTT
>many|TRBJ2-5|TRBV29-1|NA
CSSSGDKETQYF
TGCAGCAGTAGCGGAGACAAAGAGACCCAGTACTTC
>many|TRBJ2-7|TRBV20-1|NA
CSARDRARGYEQYF
TGCAGTGCTAGAGATCGGGCAAGGGGTTACGAGCAGTACTTC
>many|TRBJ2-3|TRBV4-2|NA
CASSQAARGAGRNTDTQYF
TGTGCCAGCAGCCAAGCCGCCCGTGGGGCAGGGCGAAACACAGATACGCAGTATTTT
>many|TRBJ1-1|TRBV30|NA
CAWSSERDTEAFF
TGTGCCTGGAGTTCGGAAAGAGACACTGAAGCTTTCTTT
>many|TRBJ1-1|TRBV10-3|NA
CAISEGGAGLEAFF
TGTGCCATCAGTGAGGGGGGGGCTGGATTGGAAGCTTTCTTT
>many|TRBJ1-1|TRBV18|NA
CASSPYTGNNEAFF
TGTGCCAGCTCACCCTATACAGGGAACAATGAAGCTTTCTTT
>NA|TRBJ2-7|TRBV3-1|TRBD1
CASCRRPGTGLWYEQYF
TGTGCCAGCTGTCGCCGTCCGGGGACAGGGCTATGGTACGAGCAGTACTTC
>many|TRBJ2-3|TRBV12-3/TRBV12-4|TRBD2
CAGAGGIRHTQYF
TGTGCTGGAGCGGGAGGTATTAGGCATACGCAGTATTTT